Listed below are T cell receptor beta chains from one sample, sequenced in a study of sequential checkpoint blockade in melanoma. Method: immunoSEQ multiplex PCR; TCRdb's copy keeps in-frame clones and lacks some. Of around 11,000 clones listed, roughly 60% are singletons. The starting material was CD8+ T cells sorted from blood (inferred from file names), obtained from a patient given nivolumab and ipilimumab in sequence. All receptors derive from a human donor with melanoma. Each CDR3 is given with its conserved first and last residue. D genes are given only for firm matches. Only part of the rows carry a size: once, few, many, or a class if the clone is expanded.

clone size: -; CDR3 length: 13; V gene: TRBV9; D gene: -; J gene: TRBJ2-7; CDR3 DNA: TGTGCCAGCAGCGCCGCGGTACCTAGCGAGCAGTACTTC; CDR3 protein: CASSAAVPSEQYF
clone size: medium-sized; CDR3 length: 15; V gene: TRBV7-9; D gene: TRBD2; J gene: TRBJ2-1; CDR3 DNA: TGTGCCAGCAGCGCGCGGGAGGGCCGGATAGGAGAGCAGTTCTTC; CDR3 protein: CASSAREGRIGEQFF
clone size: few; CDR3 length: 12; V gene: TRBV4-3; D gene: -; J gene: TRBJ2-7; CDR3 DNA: TGCGCCAGCAGCCCGGACTGGGGCGAGCAGTACTTC; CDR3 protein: CASSPDWGEQYF
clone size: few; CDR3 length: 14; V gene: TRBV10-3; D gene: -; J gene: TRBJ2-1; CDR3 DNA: TGTGCCATCAGTGACTCATACAAAAACAATGAGCAGTTCTTC; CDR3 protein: CAISDSYKNNEQFF
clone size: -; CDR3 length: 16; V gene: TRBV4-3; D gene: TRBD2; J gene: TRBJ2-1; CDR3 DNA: TGCGCCAGCAGCCAAGGGGGACTAGCGGGAGACAATGAGCAGTTCTTC; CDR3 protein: CASSQGGLAGDNEQFF
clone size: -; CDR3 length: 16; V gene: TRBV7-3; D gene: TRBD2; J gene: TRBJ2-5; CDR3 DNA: TGTGCCAGCAGCTTACGGGCTAGCGGTCCCAAAGAGACCCAGTACTTC; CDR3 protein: CASSLRASGPKETQYF
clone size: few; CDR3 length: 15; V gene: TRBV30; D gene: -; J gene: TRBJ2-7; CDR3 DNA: TGTGCCTGGAGTGTATCGCGGGGACGTCGCTACGAGCAGTACTTC; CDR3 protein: CAWSVSRGRRYEQYF
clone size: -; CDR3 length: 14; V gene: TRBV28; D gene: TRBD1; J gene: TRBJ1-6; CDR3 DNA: TGTGCCAGCAGTTCCGGGACAGGGGGTTCACCCCTCCACTTT; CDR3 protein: CASSSGTGGSPLHF
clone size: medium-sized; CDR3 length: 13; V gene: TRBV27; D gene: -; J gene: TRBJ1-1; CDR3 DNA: TGTGCCAGCAGTTTAATGGCCAACACTGAAGCTTTCTTT; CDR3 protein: CASSLMANTEAFF
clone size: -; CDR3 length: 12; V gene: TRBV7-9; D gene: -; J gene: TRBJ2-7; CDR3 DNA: TGTGCCAGCCGGGGGAGAGAATACGAGCAGTACTTC; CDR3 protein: CASRGREYEQYF
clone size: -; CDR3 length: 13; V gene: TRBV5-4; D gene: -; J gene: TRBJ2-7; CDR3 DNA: TGTGCCAGCAGCTTGGTACCAGCGGGTGAGCAGTACTTC; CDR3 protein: CASSLVPAGEQYF
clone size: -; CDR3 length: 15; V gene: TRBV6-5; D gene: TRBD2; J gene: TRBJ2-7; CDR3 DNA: TGTGCCAGCAGTTACGCTGGCGGGAGCATGTACGAGCAGTACTTC; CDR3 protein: CASSYAGGSMYEQYF
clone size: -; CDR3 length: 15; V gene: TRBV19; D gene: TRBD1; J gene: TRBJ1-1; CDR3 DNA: TGTGCCAGTAGTACCTCCCAGGGGGCGGGCACTGAAGCTTTCTTT; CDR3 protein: CASSTSQGAGTEAFF
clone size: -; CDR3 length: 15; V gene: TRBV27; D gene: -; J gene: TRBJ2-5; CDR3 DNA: TGTGCCAGCACCTTGAGACAGGACCTTGGGGAGACCCAGTACTTC; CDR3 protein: CASTLRQDLGETQYF
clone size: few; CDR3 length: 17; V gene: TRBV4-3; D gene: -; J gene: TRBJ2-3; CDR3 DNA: TGCGCCAGCAGCCAAGATCTCGACTTCCAGGGACTAGATACGCAGTATTTT; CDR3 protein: CASSQDLDFQGLDTQYF